These T cell receptor beta chains were read from a single sample in a study of glioma-infiltrating T cells after dendritic cell vaccination. Libraries were prepared by immunoSEQ multiplex PCR; TCRdb keeps only in-frame clonotypes and omits some of them. Among fewer than 100,000 clones listed, approximately 84% were seen once. This specimen consisted of blood, obtained before dendritic cell vaccination. The receptors originated from a human donor with glioblastoma. The CDR3 runs from the conserved cysteine through the conserved F or W. Fields, in order: D gene, clone size, J gene, V gene, CDR3 protein, CDR3 DNA. A D gene is named only where the DNA matches it firmly. Size tells how often a clone was seen (once, few, many) or the class of an expanded clone, and some rows leave it out.

D gene: TRBD1
clone size: -
J gene: TRBJ2-6
V gene: TRBV10-3
CDR3 protein: CAISESGGAGANVLTF
CDR3 DNA: TGTGCCATCAGTGAATCAGGGGGCGCTGGGGCCAACGTCCTGACTTTC

D gene: TRBD1
clone size: -
J gene: TRBJ1-1
V gene: TRBV27
CDR3 protein: CASSSWDRAKTEAFF
CDR3 DNA: TGTGCCAGCAGTTCATGGGACAGGGCGAAAACTGAAGCTTTCTTT

D gene: TRBD2
clone size: -
J gene: TRBJ2-1
V gene: TRBV5-6
CDR3 protein: CASSLAGASGYNEQFF
CDR3 DNA: TGTGCCAGCAGCTTGGCCGGAGCTAGCGGCTACAATGAGCAGTTCTTC

D gene: -
clone size: -
J gene: TRBJ1-2
V gene: TRBV7-8
CDR3 protein: CASSLVTGKVRANYGYTF
CDR3 DNA: TGTGCCAGCAGCTTAGTTACGGGGAAAGTTCGCGCTAACTATGGCTACACCTTC

D gene: TRBD1
clone size: -
J gene: TRBJ2-7
V gene: TRBV27
CDR3 protein: CASSLTGTGNTYEQYF
CDR3 DNA: TGTGCCAGCAGTCTCACCGGGACAGGGAATACCTACGAGCAGTACTTC

D gene: -
clone size: -
J gene: TRBJ2-7
V gene: TRBV15
CDR3 protein: CATSRGAQGTYEQYF
CDR3 DNA: TGTGCCACCAGCAGAGGGGCCCAGGGTACCTACGAGCAGTACTTC

D gene: -
clone size: -
J gene: TRBJ2-7
V gene: TRBV6-6
CDR3 protein: CASSYSRGGSSYEQYF
CDR3 DNA: TGTGCCAGCAGTTACTCTCGTGGGGGGAGCTCCTACGAGCAGTACTTC

D gene: TRBD2
clone size: -
J gene: TRBJ2-1
V gene: TRBV7-3
CDR3 protein: CASSFSGRATNEQFF
CDR3 DNA: TGTGCCAGCAGCTTTAGCGGGAGGGCGACAAATGAGCAGTTCTTC

D gene: TRBD2
clone size: -
J gene: TRBJ2-3
V gene: TRBV6-4
CDR3 protein: CASSGASGGATDTQYF
CDR3 DNA: TGTGCCAGCAGTGGCGCTAGCGGGGGGGCCACAGATACGCAGTATTTT

D gene: TRBD1
clone size: -
J gene: TRBJ2-3
V gene: TRBV25-1
CDR3 protein: CASSEGTGEADTQYF
CDR3 DNA: TGTGCCAGCAGTGAAGGGACAGGGGAGGCAGATACGCAGTATTTT

D gene: -
clone size: -
J gene: TRBJ2-7
V gene: TRBV9
CDR3 protein: CASSVTGPSYEQYF
CDR3 DNA: TGTGCCAGCAGCGTTACAGGTCCCTCCTACGAGCAGTACTTC

D gene: -
clone size: -
J gene: TRBJ1-2
V gene: TRBV7-2
CDR3 protein: CASSLRELNGYTF
CDR3 DNA: TGTGCCAGCAGCCTCAGGGAACTAAATGGCTACACCTTC

D gene: -
clone size: -
J gene: TRBJ1-2
V gene: TRBV7-6
CDR3 protein: CASSLVSGGGYTF
CDR3 DNA: TGTGCCAGCAGCTTAGTATCCGGGGGTGGCTACACCTTC

D gene: TRBD1
clone size: -
J gene: TRBJ2-3
V gene: TRBV5-1
CDR3 protein: CASSWDSSTDTQYF
CDR3 DNA: TGCGCCAGCAGCTGGGACAGTAGCACAGATACGCAGTATTTT

D gene: -
clone size: -
J gene: TRBJ2-3
V gene: TRBV5-1
CDR3 protein: CASSLMGARTDTQYF
CDR3 DNA: TGCGCCAGCAGCTTGATGGGGGCTCGCACAGATACGCAGTATTTT

D gene: TRBD2
clone size: few
J gene: TRBJ2-7
V gene: TRBV6-5
CDR3 protein: CASSLAGSEQYF
CDR3 DNA: TGTGCCAGCAGTCTAGCGGGGTCCGAGCAGTACTTC

D gene: TRBD1
clone size: -
J gene: TRBJ2-7
V gene: TRBV29-1
CDR3 protein: CSAYERGQGRRDAKYEQYF
CDR3 DNA: TGCAGCGCTTATGAACGGGGACAGGGGAGGCGGGATGCCAAGTACGAGCAGTACTTC

D gene: TRBD2
clone size: -
J gene: TRBJ2-7
V gene: TRBV7-9
CDR3 protein: CASSLEASGPIYEQYF
CDR3 DNA: TGTGCCAGCAGCTTAGAGGCTAGCGGGCCGATCTACGAGCAGTACTTC

D gene: TRBD2
clone size: -
J gene: TRBJ2-1
V gene: TRBV13
CDR3 protein: CASSLTGLAGSIIHEQFF
CDR3 DNA: TGTGCCAGCAGCTTAACCGGACTAGCGGGATCAATTATTCATGAGCAGTTCTTC

D gene: TRBD1
clone size: -
J gene: TRBJ1-5
V gene: TRBV7-2
CDR3 protein: CASSSWEGQGSQHF
CDR3 DNA: TGTGCCAGCAGCTCCTGGGAGGGACAGGGTTCCCAGCATTTT

D gene: TRBD1
clone size: once
J gene: TRBJ1-5
V gene: TRBV2
CDR3 protein: CASSEEGQGRQPQHF
CDR3 DNA: TGTGCCAGCAGTGAAGAGGGACAGGGACGGCAGCCCCAGCATTTT

D gene: TRBD1
clone size: -
J gene: TRBJ1-2
V gene: TRBV6-6
CDR3 protein: CASSSPDRVSQGYTF
CDR3 DNA: TGTGCCAGCAGTTCCCCGGACAGGGTGTCCCAGGGCTACACCTTC

D gene: TRBD2
clone size: -
J gene: TRBJ2-3
V gene: TRBV5-1
CDR3 protein: CASSLTSGNSDTQYF
CDR3 DNA: TGCGCCAGCAGCTTGACTAGCGGGAACTCAGATACGCAGTATTTT

D gene: -
clone size: -
J gene: TRBJ2-7
V gene: TRBV6-6
CDR3 protein: CASSYLAGDYEQYF
CDR3 DNA: TGTGCCAGCAGTTACCTCGCCGGAGATTACGAGCAGTACTTC

D gene: -
clone size: -
J gene: TRBJ1-3
V gene: TRBV19
CDR3 protein: CASSPRVDSGNTIYF
CDR3 DNA: TGTGCCAGTAGTCCCAGGGTAGACTCTGGAAACACCATATATTTT

D gene: TRBD2
clone size: once
J gene: TRBJ2-1
V gene: TRBV4-2
CDR3 protein: CASSQEGLQRGLADNEQFF
CDR3 DNA: TGTGCCAGCAGCCAAGAAGGACTACAAAGGGGACTAGCGGACAATGAGCAGTTCTTC